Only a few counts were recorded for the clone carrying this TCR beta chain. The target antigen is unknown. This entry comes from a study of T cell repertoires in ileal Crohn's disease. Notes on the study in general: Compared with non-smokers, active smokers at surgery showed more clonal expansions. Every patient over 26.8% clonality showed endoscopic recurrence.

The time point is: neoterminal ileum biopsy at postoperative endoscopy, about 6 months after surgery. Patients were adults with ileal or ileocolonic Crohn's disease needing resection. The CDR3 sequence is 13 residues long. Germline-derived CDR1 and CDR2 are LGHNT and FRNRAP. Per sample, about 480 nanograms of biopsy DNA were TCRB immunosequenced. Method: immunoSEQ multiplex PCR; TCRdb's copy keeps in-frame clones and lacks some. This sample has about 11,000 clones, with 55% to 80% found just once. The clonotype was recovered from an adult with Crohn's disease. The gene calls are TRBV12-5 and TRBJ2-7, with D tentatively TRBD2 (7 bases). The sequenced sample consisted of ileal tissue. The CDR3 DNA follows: TGTGCCGGGGGGCTTTACTCCTCCTACGAGCAGTACTTC. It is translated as CAGGLYSSYEQYF.